The source of this T cell receptor beta chain is a study of cytomegalovirus exposure and HLA in healthy donors. In the study overall: The approximately 100 million unique TCR beta sequences, from roughly 170 million T cells, were found by an earlier analysis. Findings and caveats of the study: Compared with the roughly 730-donor mean, an Asian-associated ancestry cluster reportedly had fewer N-insertions, according to a later analysis. A link between a missense DCLRE1C variant and TCR beta V- and J-gene trimming emerged from a later analysis. Sequencing likely caused a cluster of highly shared sequence variants.

13 Jbeta primers and 60 Vbeta primers were used for the PCR. The assay was immunoSEQ multiplex PCR, and TCRdb's table has in-frame clones only and misses some. The sample holds some 200,000 clones, 75% to 80% seen once. As regards this clone: What it recognizes is unknown.

This CDR3 contains 18 residues. CDR1 is MGHRA, CDR2 YSYEKL, per germline. V shed 0 bases and J 4 bases; nucleotides not matched to a gene: 13. This chain links TRBV4-1 with TRBJ2-7; 9 bases are shared with TRBD2. The TCR was taken from a female donor in good health and CMV-seronegative. The sequencing input was PBMCs. The CDR3 coding sequence is TGCGCCAGCAGCCAAGATAAAGGGGCGGGGACTAGCTTATACGAGCAGTACTTC. It codes for CASSQDKGAGTSLYEQYF.